This T cell receptor beta chain was identified during a study of control samples from healthy donors and cancer patients. The table came from immunoSEQ multiplex PCR; TCRdb's copy has only in-frame clones and leaves some out. The sample holds approximately 170,000 clones, about 90% seen once. The sequenced sample was blood. The TCR originated in a woman in her fifties or sixties in good health.

CDR3 sequence reads: CASSNSGTGDEKLFF. In DNA form, the CDR3 reads TGTGCCAGCAGTAACTCCGGGACAGGGGATGAAAAACTGTTTTTT. The chain has TRBV2 and TRBJ1-4; 10 positions match TRBD1. CDR3 length equals 15 residues. The germline V gene has CDR1 SNHLY and CDR2 FYNNEI. V shed 5 bases and J 6 bases; nucleotides not matched to a gene: 6.